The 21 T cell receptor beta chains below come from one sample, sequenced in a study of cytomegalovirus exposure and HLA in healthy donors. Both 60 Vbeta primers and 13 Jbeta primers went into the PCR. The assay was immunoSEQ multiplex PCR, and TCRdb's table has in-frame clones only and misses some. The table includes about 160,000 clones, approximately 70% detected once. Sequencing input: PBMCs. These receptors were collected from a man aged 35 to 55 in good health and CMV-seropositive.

The DNA of the CDR3 is TGTGCCAGCATGTTTCAGGGGGCCAATAATTCACCCCTCCACTTT. Protein: CASMFQGANNSPLHF. The chain is built from TRBV27 and TRBJ1-6; TRBD1 aligns across 8 bases. V dropped 7 bases and J dropped 5; count of bases not matched to a gene: 7. The CDR3 covers 15 residues. Germline CDR1 MNHEY, CDR2 SMNVEV (reference sequence).

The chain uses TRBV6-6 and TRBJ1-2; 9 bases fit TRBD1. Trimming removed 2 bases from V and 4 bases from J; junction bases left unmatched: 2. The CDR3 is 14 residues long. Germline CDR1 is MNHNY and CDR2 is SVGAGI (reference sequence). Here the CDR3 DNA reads TGTGCCAGCAGTTACACAGGGGGCACCTATGGCTACACCTTC. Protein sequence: CASSYTGGTYGYTF.

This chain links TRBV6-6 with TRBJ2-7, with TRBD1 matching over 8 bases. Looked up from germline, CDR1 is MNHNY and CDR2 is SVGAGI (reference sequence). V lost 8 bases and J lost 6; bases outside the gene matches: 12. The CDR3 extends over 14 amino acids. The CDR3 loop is CASRVGQGKSEQYF. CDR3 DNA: TGTGCCAGCCGAGTCGGACAGGGCAAGAGCGAGCAGTACTTC.

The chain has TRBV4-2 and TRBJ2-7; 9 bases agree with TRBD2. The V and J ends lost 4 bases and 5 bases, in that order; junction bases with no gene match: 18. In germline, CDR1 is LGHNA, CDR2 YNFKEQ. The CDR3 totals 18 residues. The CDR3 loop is CASSLTPTRSGGFHEQYF. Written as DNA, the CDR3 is TGTGCCAGCAGCCTTACCCCGACCCGGAGCGGGGGGTTTCACGAGCAGTACTTC.

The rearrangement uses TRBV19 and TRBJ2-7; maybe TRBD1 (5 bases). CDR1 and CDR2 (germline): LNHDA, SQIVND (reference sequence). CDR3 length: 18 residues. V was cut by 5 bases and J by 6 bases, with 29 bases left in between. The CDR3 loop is CASSLSPLLGAGAPEQYF. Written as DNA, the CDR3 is TGTGCCAGTAGTCTCTCCCCACTCCTAGGGGCAGGAGCCCCCGAGCAGTACTTC.

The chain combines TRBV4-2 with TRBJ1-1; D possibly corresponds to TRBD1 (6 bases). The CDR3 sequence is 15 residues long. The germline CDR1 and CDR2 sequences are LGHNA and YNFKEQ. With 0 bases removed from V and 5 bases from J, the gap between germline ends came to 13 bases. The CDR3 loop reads CASSQDLQGSTEAFF. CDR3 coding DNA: TGTGCCAGCAGCCAAGATCTCCAGGGGTCAACTGAAGCTTTCTTT.

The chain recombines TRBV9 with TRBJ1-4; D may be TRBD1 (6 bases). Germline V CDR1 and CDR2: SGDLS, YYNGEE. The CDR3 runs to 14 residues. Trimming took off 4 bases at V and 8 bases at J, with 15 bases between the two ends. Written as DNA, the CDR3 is TGTGCCAGCAGCCAGGGGCGGGTGAGCGAAAAACTGTTTTTT. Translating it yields CASSQGRVSEKLFF.

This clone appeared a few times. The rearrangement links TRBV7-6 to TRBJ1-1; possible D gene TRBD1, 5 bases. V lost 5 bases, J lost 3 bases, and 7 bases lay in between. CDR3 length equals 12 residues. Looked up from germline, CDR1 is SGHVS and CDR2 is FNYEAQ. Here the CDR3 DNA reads TGTGCCAGCAGCCCACAGGACACTGAAGCTTTCTTT. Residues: CASSPQDTEAFF.

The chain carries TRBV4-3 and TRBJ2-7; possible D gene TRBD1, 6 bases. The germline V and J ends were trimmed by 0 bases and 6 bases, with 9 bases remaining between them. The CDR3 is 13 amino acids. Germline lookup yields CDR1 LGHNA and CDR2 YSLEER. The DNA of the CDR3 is TGCGCCAGCAGCCAAGAAAGGACAGCCGAGCAGTACTTC. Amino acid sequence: CASSQERTAEQYF.

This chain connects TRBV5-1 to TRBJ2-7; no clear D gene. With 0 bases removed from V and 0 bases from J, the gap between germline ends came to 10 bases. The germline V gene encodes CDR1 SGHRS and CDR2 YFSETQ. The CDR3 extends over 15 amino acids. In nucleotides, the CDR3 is TGCGCCAGCAGCTTGGTCGGTCAAAGCTCCTACGAGCAGTACTTC. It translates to CASSLVGQSSYEQYF.

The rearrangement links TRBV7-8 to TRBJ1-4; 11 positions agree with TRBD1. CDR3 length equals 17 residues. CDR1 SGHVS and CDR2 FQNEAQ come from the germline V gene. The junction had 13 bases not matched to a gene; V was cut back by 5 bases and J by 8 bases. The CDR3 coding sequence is TGTGCCAGCAGCACCCCGGGACAGGGGGGGTTAAAAGAAAAACTGTTTTTT. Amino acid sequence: CASSTPGQGGLKEKLFF.

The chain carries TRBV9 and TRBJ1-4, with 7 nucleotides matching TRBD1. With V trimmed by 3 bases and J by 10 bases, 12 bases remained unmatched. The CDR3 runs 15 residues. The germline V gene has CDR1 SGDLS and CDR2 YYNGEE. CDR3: CASSALGQPMGKLFF. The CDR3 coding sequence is TGTGCCAGCAGCGCATTGGGACAGCCCATGGGAAAACTGTTTTTT. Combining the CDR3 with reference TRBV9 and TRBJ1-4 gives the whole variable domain DSGVTQTPKHLITATGQRVTLRCSPRSGDLSVYWYQQSLDQGLQFLIQYYNGEERAKGNILERFSAQQFPDLHSELNLSSLELGDSALYFCASSALGQPMGKLFFGSGTQLSVL.

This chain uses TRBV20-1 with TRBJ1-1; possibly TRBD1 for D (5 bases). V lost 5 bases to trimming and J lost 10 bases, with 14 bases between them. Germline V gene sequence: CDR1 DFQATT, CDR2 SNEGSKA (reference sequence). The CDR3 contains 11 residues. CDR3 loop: CSAPQGLLAFF. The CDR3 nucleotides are TGCAGTGCTCCCCAGGGTCTTCTAGCTTTCTTT.

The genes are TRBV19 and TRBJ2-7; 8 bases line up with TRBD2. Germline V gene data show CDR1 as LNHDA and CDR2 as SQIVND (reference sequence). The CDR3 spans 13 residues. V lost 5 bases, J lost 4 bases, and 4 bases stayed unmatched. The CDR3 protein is CASSPREGYEQYF. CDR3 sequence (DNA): TGTGCCAGTAGTCCTCGGGAGGGATACGAGCAGTACTTC.

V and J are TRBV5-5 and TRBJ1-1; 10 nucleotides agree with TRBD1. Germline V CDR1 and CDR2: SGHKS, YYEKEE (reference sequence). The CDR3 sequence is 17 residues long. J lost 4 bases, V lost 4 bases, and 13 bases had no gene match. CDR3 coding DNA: TGTGCCAGCAGCCACAGCCCCAGGACAGGGGGTTTCACTGAAGCTTTCTTT. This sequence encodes CASSHSPRTGGFTEAFF. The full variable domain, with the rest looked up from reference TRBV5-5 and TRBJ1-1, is DAGVTQSPTHLIKTRGQQVTLRCSPISGHKSVSWYQQVLGQGPQFIFQYYEKEERGRGNFPDRFSARQFPNYSSELNVNALLLGDSALYLCASSHSPRTGGFTEAFFGQGTRLTVV.

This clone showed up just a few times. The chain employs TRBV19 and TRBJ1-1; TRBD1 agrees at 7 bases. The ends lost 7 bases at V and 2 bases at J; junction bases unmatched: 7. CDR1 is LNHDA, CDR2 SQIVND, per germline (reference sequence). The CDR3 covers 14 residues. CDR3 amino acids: CASTPGTANTEAFF. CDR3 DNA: TGTGCCAGTACCCCCGGGACAGCTAACACTGAAGCTTTCTTT. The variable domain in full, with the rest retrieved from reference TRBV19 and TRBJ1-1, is DGGITQSPKYLFRKEGQNVTLSCEQNLNHDAMYWYRQDPGQGLRLIYYSQIVNDFQKGDIAEGYSVSREKKESFPLTVTSAQKNPTAFYLCASTPGTANTEAFFGQGTRLTVV.

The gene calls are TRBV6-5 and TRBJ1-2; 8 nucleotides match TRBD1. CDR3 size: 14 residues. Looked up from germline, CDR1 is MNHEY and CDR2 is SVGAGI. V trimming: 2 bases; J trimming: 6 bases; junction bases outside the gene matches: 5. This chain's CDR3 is CASSYRTGFDGYTF. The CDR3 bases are TGTGCCAGCAGTTACCGGACAGGGTTCGATGGCTACACCTTC.

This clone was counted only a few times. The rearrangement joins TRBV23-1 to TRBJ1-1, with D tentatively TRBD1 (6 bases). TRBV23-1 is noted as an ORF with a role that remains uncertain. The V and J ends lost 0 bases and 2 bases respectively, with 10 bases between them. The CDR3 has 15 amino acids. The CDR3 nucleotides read TGCGCCAGCAGTCAATCGGCACAGGGAAACACTGAAGCTTTCTTT. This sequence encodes CASSQSAQGNTEAFF.

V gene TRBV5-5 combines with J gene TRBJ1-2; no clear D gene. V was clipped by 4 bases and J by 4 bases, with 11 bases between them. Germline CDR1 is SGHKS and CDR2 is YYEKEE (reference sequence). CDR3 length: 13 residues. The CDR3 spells CASSPVAGYGYTF. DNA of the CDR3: TGTGCCAGCAGCCCAGTTGCGGGCTATGGCTACACCTTC.

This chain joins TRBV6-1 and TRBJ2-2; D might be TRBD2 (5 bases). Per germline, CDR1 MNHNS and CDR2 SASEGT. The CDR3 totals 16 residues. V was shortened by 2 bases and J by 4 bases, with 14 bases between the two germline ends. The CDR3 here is CASSEYPGAGTGELFF. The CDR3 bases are TGTGCCAGCAGTGAATACCCGGGCGCGGGCACCGGGGAGCTGTTTTTT.

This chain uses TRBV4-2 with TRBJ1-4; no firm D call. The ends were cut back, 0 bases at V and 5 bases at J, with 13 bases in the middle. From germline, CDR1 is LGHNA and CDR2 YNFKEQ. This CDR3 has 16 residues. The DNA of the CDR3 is TGTGCCAGCAGCCAAGAAACCCCCGGGAGGAATGAAAAACTGTTTTTT. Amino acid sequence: CASSQETPGRNEKLFF.